The rows below give T cell receptor beta chains drawn from one sample of a study of blood T cell repertoires in COVID-19. Produced via immunoSEQ multiplex PCR; TCRdb's table is partial and in-frame only. The sample gives 20,000 to 30,000 clones, around 90% of which show up once; 1.7% is in the top ten. Sequenced material: peripheral blood. The receptors here all came from a woman aged 60-75 years with active COVID-19. Both conserved end residues are part of each CDR3. Rows give clone size only sometimes, using once, few, many, or a class for an expanded clone.

clone size,V gene,CDR3 protein
-,TRBV6-6,CASSYSGENTIYF
-,TRBV11-2,CASSLLAGRDEQFF
-,TRBV25-1,CASSEEGPETQYF
-,TRBV6-5,CASSTGVGDTQYF
-,TRBV10-1,CASSRGQDEKLFF
-,TRBV5-4,CASSQTGGGPKETQYF
-,TRBV2,CASTIPGRGIHYGYTF
-,TRBV4-1,CASSQVAGEETQYF
-,TRBV7-2,CASSPYRYTDTQYF
-,TRBV19,CASSNRDRGLVGQFF
-,TRBV3-1/TRBV3-2,CASSHTGGEQYF
-,TRBV24-1,CATEAETTDTQYF
-,TRBV5-1,CASRPTGGEETQYF
-,TRBV7-2,CASSLVAGGSYNEQFF
-,TRBV27,CASSLWGTSLGPTSTDTQYF
-,TRBV5-6,CASSFLSGGNTIYF
-,TRBV7-2,CASSNGLADTYEQYF
once,TRBV28,CASSPIGGAINRVGQETQYF
-,TRBV5-4,CASTSDRPGSTPLHF
-,TRBV6-6,CASGVPLIRDSYEQYF
-,TRBV5-5,CASSRGALSAGGPHEQFF
-,TRBV6-5,CASSREGGATGELFF
-,TRBV6-5,CASRRDRGLTDTQYF
-,TRBV28,CASSPRGQGDYEQYF
-,TRBV6-2/TRBV6-3,CASSYPWGLAGSSTYEQYF
-,TRBV5-1,CASSPRTARQETQYF
-,TRBV5-3,CARTRDRLNYGYTF
-,TRBV18,CASSPRPLGAYGYTF
-,TRBV7-9,CASSLELWGYTF
-,TRBV21-1,CASSHVGTSGSPTSTGELFF
-,TRBV10-3,CAISTTGDLHTQYF
-,TRBV19,CASSFTGGSPLHF
-,TRBV28,CASSSGQVLTDTQYF
-,TRBV10-3,CAISESGTGLVLGETQYF
-,TRBV14,CASSRGHPKASGGPDTQYF
-,TRBV24-1,CATSGIASNQPQHF
-,TRBV12-5,CARPQGRFGGELFF
-,TRBV7-2,CASSSGLAGYNEQFF
-,TRBV19,CASSQAGASDTQYF
once,TRBV7-2,CASSFGTSGWDEQYF
-,TRBV28,CASSPSGATSYEQYF